The clone carrying this T cell receptor (beta chain) turned up a few times. Its cognate antigen is unknown. These data come from a study of post-analysis software for immune sequencing data. Points from the study as a whole: There was significantly lower normalized Chao1 diversity in multiple sclerosis patients than in controls. Same-batch samples co-clustered strongly by F measure. Patients had higher frequencies than controls of a handful of TRBV segments, including TRBV5-6, TRBV5-1 and TRBV20-1.

Libraries were made from TCR beta cDNA, and they carried unique molecular identifiers. Via MiXCR, TCRdb re-called the PCR reads, giving one row per CDR3 protein. The table includes roughly 400,000 distinct CDR3 sequences, approximately 37% detected once. The CDR3 is 15 residues long. Trimming took 1 base from V and 4 from J, leaving 15 bases between them. Germline V lookup: CDR1 DFQATT, CDR2 SNEGSKA (reference sequence). The sequence came from a girl aged 2-15 years with multiple sclerosis. Sequenced input: blood. V and J are TRBV20-1 and TRBJ2-3; possible D gene TRBD1, 5 bases. The CDR3 here is CSARAARANPDTQYF. Written as DNA, the CDR3 is TGCAGTGCTAGAGCGGCCAGGGCGAACCCAGATACGCAGTATTTT.